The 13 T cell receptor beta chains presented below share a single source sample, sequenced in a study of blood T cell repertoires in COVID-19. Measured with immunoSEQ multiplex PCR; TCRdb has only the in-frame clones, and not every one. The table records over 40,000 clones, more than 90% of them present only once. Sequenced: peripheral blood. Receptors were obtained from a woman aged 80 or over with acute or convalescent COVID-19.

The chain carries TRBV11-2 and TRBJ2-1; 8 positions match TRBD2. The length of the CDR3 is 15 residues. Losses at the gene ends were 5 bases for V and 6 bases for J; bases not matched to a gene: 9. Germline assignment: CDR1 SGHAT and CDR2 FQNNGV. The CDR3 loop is CASSRGGSNLNEQFF. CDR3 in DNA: TGTGCCAGCAGCCGGGGGGGCAGTAACCTCAATGAGCAGTTCTTC.

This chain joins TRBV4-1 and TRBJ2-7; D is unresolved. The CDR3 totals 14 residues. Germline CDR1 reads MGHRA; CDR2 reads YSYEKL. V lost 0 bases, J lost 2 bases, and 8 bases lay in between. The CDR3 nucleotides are TGCGCCAGCAGCCAAGAAGCACAGCCCTACGAGCAGTACTTC. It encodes CASSQEAQPYEQYF.

The CDR3 loop is CASRGTSGSGELFF. The CDR3 region has the DNA TGTGCCAGTAGGGGGACTAGCGGGAGCGGGGAGCTGTTTTTT. V usage is TRBV19 and J usage is TRBJ2-2; 14 nucleotides match TRBD2. This CDR3 region has 14 residues. Germline V gives CDR1 LNHDA, CDR2 SQIVND (reference sequence). J was trimmed by 7 bases and V by 6 bases; bases with no gene match: 1.

CDR3 nucleotides: TGTGCCAGCAGCCAAGAGAGGGGGCCCTCTGGGGCCAACGTCCTGACTTTC. Translating gives CASSQERGPSGANVLTF. The chain carries TRBV3-1 (or the pseudogene TRBV3-2) and TRBJ2-6; TRBD1 aligns across 7 bases. Trimming took 0 bases from V and 0 from J; bases not matched to a gene: 2. Germline V gene sequence: CDR1 LGHDT, CDR2 YNNKEL (reference sequence). The CDR3 consists of 17 residues.

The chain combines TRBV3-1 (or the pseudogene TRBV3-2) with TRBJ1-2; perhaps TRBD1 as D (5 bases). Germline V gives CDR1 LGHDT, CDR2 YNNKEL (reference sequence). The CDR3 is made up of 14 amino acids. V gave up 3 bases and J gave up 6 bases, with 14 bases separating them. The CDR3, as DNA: TGTGCCAGCAGCCAGCCGGGGACTGGCCATGGCTACACCTTC. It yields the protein CASSQPGTGHGYTF.

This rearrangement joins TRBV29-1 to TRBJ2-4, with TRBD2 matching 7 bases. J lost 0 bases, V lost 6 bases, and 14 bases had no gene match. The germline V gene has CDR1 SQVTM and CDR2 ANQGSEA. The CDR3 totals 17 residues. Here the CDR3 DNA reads TGCAGCGTCGCTGGGGCTAGCGGACAAGTAGCCAAAAACATTCAGTACTTC. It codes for CSVAGASGQVAKNIQYF.

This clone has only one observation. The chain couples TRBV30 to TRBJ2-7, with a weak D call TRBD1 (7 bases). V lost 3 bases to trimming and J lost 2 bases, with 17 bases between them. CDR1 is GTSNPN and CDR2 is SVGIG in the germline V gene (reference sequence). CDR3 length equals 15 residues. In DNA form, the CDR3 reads TGTGCCTGGAGATTGGGCGGGACAGTCCCCTACGAGCAGTACTTC. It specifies CAWRLGGTVPYEQYF.

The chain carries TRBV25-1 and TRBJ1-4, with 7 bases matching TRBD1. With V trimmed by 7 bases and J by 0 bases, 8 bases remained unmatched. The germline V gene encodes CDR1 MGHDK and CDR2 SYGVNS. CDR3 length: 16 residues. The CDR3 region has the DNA TGTGCCAGCACCCCGGGACAGCACTCAACTAATGAAAAACTGTTTTTT. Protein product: CASTPGQHSTNEKLFF.

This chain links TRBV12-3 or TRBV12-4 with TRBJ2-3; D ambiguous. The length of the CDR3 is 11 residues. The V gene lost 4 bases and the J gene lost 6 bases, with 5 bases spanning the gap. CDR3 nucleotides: TGTGCCAGCAGTTCGTTTGATACGCAGTATTTT. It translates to CASSSFDTQYF.

This CDR3 reads CARPLRDRADEKLFF. As DNA, the CDR3 is TGTGCCAGACCCCTTAGGGACAGGGCGGATGAAAAACTGTTTTTT. The chain is built from TRBV19 and TRBJ1-4, with 9 bases aligning to TRBD1. CDR1 is LNHDA and CDR2 is SQIVND in the germline V gene (reference sequence). V lost 9 bases to trimming and J lost 6 bases; unmatched junction nucleotides: 11. The CDR3 has 15 residues.

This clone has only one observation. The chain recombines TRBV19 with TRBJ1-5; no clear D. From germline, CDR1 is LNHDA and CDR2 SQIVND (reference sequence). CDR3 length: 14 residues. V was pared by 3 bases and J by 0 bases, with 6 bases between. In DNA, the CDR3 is TGTGCCAGTAGTATCCGGGATAGCAATCAGCCCCAGCATTTT. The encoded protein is CASSIRDSNQPQHF.

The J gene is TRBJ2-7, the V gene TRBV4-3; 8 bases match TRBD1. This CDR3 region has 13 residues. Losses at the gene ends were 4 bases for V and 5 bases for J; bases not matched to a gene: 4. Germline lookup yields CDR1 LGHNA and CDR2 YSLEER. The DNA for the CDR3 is TGCGCCAGCAGCCGCGGGACAGGCCACGAGCAGTACTTC. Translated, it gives CASSRGTGHEQYF.

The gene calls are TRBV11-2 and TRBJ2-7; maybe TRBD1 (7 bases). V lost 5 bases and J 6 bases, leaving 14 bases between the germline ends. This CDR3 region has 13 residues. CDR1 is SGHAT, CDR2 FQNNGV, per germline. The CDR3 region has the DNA TGTGCCAGCAGCGTCAGGGGGGATAGCGAGCAGTACTTC. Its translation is CASSVRGDSEQYF.